Listed below are T cell receptor beta chains from one sample, sequenced in a study of control samples from healthy donors and cancer patients. Here immunoSEQ multiplex PCR was the method, and the copy in TCRdb shows in-frame clones only, minus some. The repertoire consists of about 120,000 clones, with more than 80% occurring once and the leading ten covering about 1%. Sequencing was carried out using PBMCs. The receptors come from a woman between 50 and 59 years old with colorectal cancer. Each CDR3 is given with its conserved first and last residue. The order of the fields is V gene, J gene, clone size, D gene, CDR3 DNA, CDR3 protein. A D gene is named only where the DNA matches it firmly. Not every row has a clone size; where given, it reads once, few, many or a size class.

v_gene: TRBV5-4
j_gene: TRBJ2-7
abundance: -
d_gene: TRBD1
CDR3nt: TGTGCCAGCAGCCCGGCAGGGGACAGGGAGGAGCAGTACTTC
CDR3aa: CASSPAGDREEQYF

v_gene: TRBV6-6
j_gene: TRBJ2-7
abundance: -
d_gene: -
CDR3nt: TGTGCCAGCAGTAACGACCCCCGGGACGGAGAGTACTTC
CDR3aa: CASSNDPRDGEYF

v_gene: TRBV5-1
j_gene: TRBJ2-3
abundance: -
d_gene: TRBD1
CDR3nt: TGCGCCAGCAGCACCACAGGGGATCACACAGATACGCAGTATTTT
CDR3aa: CASSTTGDHTDTQYF

v_gene: TRBV29-1
j_gene: TRBJ2-3
abundance: -
d_gene: TRBD1
CDR3nt: TGCAGCGTTGTTGACAGGGAAGTCCTAGTCACAGATACGCAGTATTTT
CDR3aa: CSVVDREVLVTDTQYF

v_gene: TRBV23-1
j_gene: TRBJ1-1
abundance: -
d_gene: -
CDR3nt: TGCGCCAGCAGTCAATCGCAAACAGGCCTTAACACTGAAGCTTTCTTT
CDR3aa: CASSQSQTGLNTEAFF

v_gene: TRBV9
j_gene: TRBJ2-7
abundance: -
d_gene: TRBD1
CDR3nt: TGTGCCAGCAGCATCGGGACAGGGATCCCCTACGAGCAGTACTTC
CDR3aa: CASSIGTGIPYEQYF

v_gene: TRBV9
j_gene: TRBJ2-2
abundance: -
d_gene: -
CDR3nt: TGTGCCAGCAGCGTAGGGGCGGGAACGAACACCGGGGAGCTGTTTTTT
CDR3aa: CASSVGAGTNTGELFF

v_gene: TRBV12-3/TRBV12-4
j_gene: TRBJ1-3
abundance: -
d_gene: -
CDR3nt: TGTGCCAGCACGTGGGAAAACACCATATATTTT
CDR3aa: CASTWENTIYF

v_gene: TRBV7-9
j_gene: TRBJ2-7
abundance: -
d_gene: TRBD2
CDR3nt: TGTGCCAGCAGCTTAGGCCTAGCGGGGGGGCCTATCTACGAGCAGTACTTC
CDR3aa: CASSLGLAGGPIYEQYF

v_gene: TRBV6-5
j_gene: TRBJ1-5
abundance: once
d_gene: TRBD1
CDR3nt: TGTGCCAGCAGTCAGGGGGTTAGCAATCAGCCCCAGCATTTT
CDR3aa: CASSQGVSNQPQHF

v_gene: TRBV19
j_gene: TRBJ1-3
abundance: once
d_gene: TRBD1
CDR3nt: TGTGCCAGTAGTTCTCGGGACAGCGTATCCTATGGAAACACCATATATTTT
CDR3aa: CASSSRDSVSYGNTIYF

v_gene: TRBV18
j_gene: TRBJ2-2
abundance: -
d_gene: -
CDR3nt: TGTGCCAGCTCACTGACGAGCGGGGGGGAGCTGTTTTTT
CDR3aa: CASSLTSGGELFF

v_gene: TRBV27
j_gene: TRBJ2-7
abundance: once
d_gene: -
CDR3nt: TGTGCCAGCAGTTTGGGGCGCGCGGGGGAGCAGTACTTC
CDR3aa: CASSLGRAGEQYF

v_gene: TRBV9
j_gene: TRBJ2-2
abundance: -
d_gene: TRBD2
CDR3nt: TGTGCCAGCACTGGGGGAGCGGGAGCCTCGAACACCGGGGAGCTGTTTTTT
CDR3aa: CASTGGAGASNTGELFF

v_gene: TRBV9
j_gene: TRBJ2-7
abundance: -
d_gene: TRBD2
CDR3nt: TGTGCCAGCAGCCATACCCGGGACTACCCTCCCTACGAGCAGTACTTC
CDR3aa: CASSHTRDYPPYEQYF

v_gene: TRBV5-1
j_gene: TRBJ1-1
abundance: -
d_gene: -
CDR3nt: TGCGCCAGCAGCTCATACAGGGCAGGGGCGAACACTGAAGCTTTCTTT
CDR3aa: CASSSYRAGANTEAFF

v_gene: TRBV28
j_gene: TRBJ1-3
abundance: few
d_gene: -
CDR3nt: TGTGCCAGCACCGATGACAGCTCTGGAAACACCATATATTTT
CDR3aa: CASTDDSSGNTIYF

v_gene: TRBV7-3
j_gene: TRBJ1-2
abundance: -
d_gene: -
CDR3nt: TGTGCCAGCAGCCAGAATGGGGGGAGCGATGGCTACACCTTC
CDR3aa: CASSQNGGSDGYTF

v_gene: TRBV18
j_gene: TRBJ2-7
abundance: -
d_gene: TRBD2
CDR3nt: TGTGCCAGCTCACCCGGACTAGACCTGCGCGAGCAGTACTTC
CDR3aa: CASSPGLDLREQYF

v_gene: TRBV6-5
j_gene: TRBJ1-1
abundance: once
d_gene: -
CDR3nt: TGTGCCAGCACCCCGCTCGGGGGGTTAAACACTGAAGCTTTCTTT
CDR3aa: CASTPLGGLNTEAFF

v_gene: TRBV28
j_gene: TRBJ2-7
abundance: few
d_gene: -
CDR3nt: TGTGCCACCACACCCGAGAGCTTTTACGAGCAGTACTTC
CDR3aa: CATTPESFYEQYF

v_gene: TRBV18
j_gene: TRBJ2-7
abundance: -
d_gene: -
CDR3nt: TGTGCCAGCTCACCAATCCGGGGAACCTACGAGCAGTACTTC
CDR3aa: CASSPIRGTYEQYF

v_gene: TRBV18
j_gene: TRBJ1-5
abundance: -
d_gene: -
CDR3nt: TGTGCCAGCTCACCTTACATGACGGGCGGCAATCAGCCCCAGCATTTT
CDR3aa: CASSPYMTGGNQPQHF

v_gene: TRBV11-2
j_gene: TRBJ2-7
abundance: -
d_gene: -
CDR3nt: TGTGCCAGCCGAGAGGTCTACTACGAGCAGTACTTC
CDR3aa: CASREVYYEQYF

v_gene: TRBV19
j_gene: TRBJ2-3
abundance: -
d_gene: -
CDR3nt: TGTGCCAGTAGTACCTGGAGTCAACCAAGCACAGATACGCAGTATTTT
CDR3aa: CASSTWSQPSTDTQYF

v_gene: TRBV5-1
j_gene: TRBJ2-2
abundance: -
d_gene: -
CDR3nt: TGCGCCAGCAGCGCATTTGCGGGGAGCACCGGGGAGCTGTTTTTT
CDR3aa: CASSAFAGSTGELFF

v_gene: TRBV18
j_gene: TRBJ1-6
abundance: -
d_gene: -
CDR3nt: TGTGCCAGCTCACCTGCTACCTCCCAGGGGCGCTCACCCCTCCACTTT
CDR3aa: CASSPATSQGRSPLHF

v_gene: TRBV7-9
j_gene: TRBJ2-6
abundance: -
d_gene: -
CDR3nt: TGTGCCAGCAGCAGAGACCCGGGACGAAGTTCCTCTGGGGCCAACGTCCTGACTTTC
CDR3aa: CASSRDPGRSSSGANVLTF

v_gene: TRBV6-5
j_gene: TRBJ1-6
abundance: -
d_gene: TRBD1
CDR3nt: TGTGCCAGCAGTTGGGGACAGGAGGATTCACCCCTCCACTTT
CDR3aa: CASSWGQEDSPLHF

v_gene: TRBV3-1/TRBV3-2
j_gene: TRBJ1-1
abundance: -
d_gene: -
CDR3nt: TGTGCCAGCAGCCGTGGCGGGGCCACTGAAGCTTTCTTT
CDR3aa: CASSRGGATEAFF

v_gene: TRBV19
j_gene: TRBJ2-2
abundance: -
d_gene: TRBD1
CDR3nt: TGTGCCAGTAGGGGGACAGCCGCTGTGGCCGGGGAGCTGTTTTTT
CDR3aa: CASRGTAAVAGELFF

v_gene: TRBV7-2
j_gene: TRBJ2-3
abundance: -
d_gene: TRBD1
CDR3nt: TGTGCCAGCAGCAGGGACAGCCGCACAGATACGCAGTATTTT
CDR3aa: CASSRDSRTDTQYF

v_gene: TRBV6-1
j_gene: TRBJ2-7
abundance: -
d_gene: -
CDR3nt: TGTGCCAGCAGTGAATTTCGACAGGAGCTCTACGAGCAGTACTTC
CDR3aa: CASSEFRQELYEQYF

v_gene: TRBV2
j_gene: TRBJ1-6
abundance: -
d_gene: -
CDR3nt: TGTGCCAGCAGTCGACAGGATAATTCACCCCTCCACTTT
CDR3aa: CASSRQDNSPLHF

v_gene: TRBV28
j_gene: TRBJ1-1
abundance: -
d_gene: -
CDR3nt: TGTGCCAGCAGGCGAGACAGGAACACTGAAGCTTTCTTT
CDR3aa: CASRRDRNTEAFF

v_gene: TRBV18
j_gene: TRBJ2-5
abundance: -
d_gene: -
CDR3nt: TGTGCCAGCTCACCACCTTCGTACCAAGAGACCCAGTACTTC
CDR3aa: CASSPPSYQETQYF

v_gene: TRBV5-6
j_gene: TRBJ1-2
abundance: -
d_gene: -
CDR3nt: TGTGCCAGCAGCTTACACCCAGGGGCCTATGGCTACACCTTC
CDR3aa: CASSLHPGAYGYTF

v_gene: TRBV15
j_gene: TRBJ2-1
abundance: -
d_gene: TRBD2
CDR3nt: TGTGCCACCAGCAGAGGTGGCGGGAGTTCCAATGAGCAGTTCTTC
CDR3aa: CATSRGGGSSNEQFF

v_gene: TRBV27
j_gene: TRBJ2-1
abundance: -
d_gene: TRBD1
CDR3nt: TGTGCCAGCAGCCCCGGGACAGGGCAGGCGGGTACGTACAATGAGCAGTTCTTC
CDR3aa: CASSPGTGQAGTYNEQFF

v_gene: TRBV30
j_gene: TRBJ1-2
abundance: -
d_gene: -
CDR3nt: TGTGCCTGGATCACAGGGAGCTATGGCTACACCTTC
CDR3aa: CAWITGSYGYTF

v_gene: TRBV7-2
j_gene: TRBJ1-5
abundance: -
d_gene: -
CDR3nt: TGTGCCAGCAGCCTATCGACAGAAATCAATCAGCCCCAGCATTTT
CDR3aa: CASSLSTEINQPQHF

v_gene: TRBV12-5
j_gene: TRBJ1-5
abundance: -
d_gene: -
CDR3nt: TGTGCTAGTGCCCGGGCCCCCACAACGAGTTTTGATCAGCCCCAGCATTTT
CDR3aa: CASARAPTTSFDQPQHF

v_gene: TRBV19
j_gene: TRBJ1-1
abundance: -
d_gene: -
CDR3nt: TGTGCCAGTAGTCGACCCAACTCAGGGACTGAAGCTTTCTTT
CDR3aa: CASSRPNSGTEAFF

v_gene: TRBV5-1
j_gene: TRBJ2-5
abundance: -
d_gene: -
CDR3nt: TGCGCCAGCAGCTTGAGGGCCGGGGAGACCCAGTACTTC
CDR3aa: CASSLRAGETQYF

v_gene: TRBV2
j_gene: TRBJ2-5
abundance: -
d_gene: TRBD2
CDR3nt: TGTGCCAGCAGTGGGCTAGCGGGGCCCCAAGAGACCCAGTACTTC
CDR3aa: CASSGLAGPQETQYF

v_gene: TRBV28
j_gene: TRBJ1-1
abundance: -
d_gene: -
CDR3nt: TGTGCCAGCAGTTCACTAACCGGGACGAACACTGAAGCTTTCTTT
CDR3aa: CASSSLTGTNTEAFF

v_gene: TRBV7-2
j_gene: TRBJ2-1
abundance: -
d_gene: -
CDR3nt: TGTGCCAGCAGCTCTTCAGGAGTACTCTACAATGAGCAGTTCTTC
CDR3aa: CASSSSGVLYNEQFF